Below, 16 T cell receptor beta chains from the same sample are listed, as sequenced in a study of radiotherapy plus CTLA-4 blockade in lung cancer. This table comes from immunoSEQ multiplex PCR, and its TCRdb copy is limited to in-frame clones, with some not included. Among tens of thousands of clones listed, 65% to 80% were seen once. The material sequenced was peripheral blood, taken from a patient treated with radiotherapy plus ipilimumab. The receptors were gathered from a human donor with non-small cell lung cancer who had stable disease on radiotherapy plus ipilimumab.

The genes are TRBV18 and TRBJ1-1; possible D gene TRBD1, 5 bases. The V end was cut by 0 bases, the J end by 0 bases, with 8 bases between. CDR3 length: 15 amino acids. The germline CDR1 and CDR2 sequences are KGHSH and LQKENI. The CDR3 region is CASSPPGVLNTEAFF. The CDR3 DNA reads TGTGCCAGCTCACCACCGGGGGTGCTGAACACTGAAGCTTTCTTT.

This clone came up a few times. The junction differs from germline at one of its ends, possibly a read error. The rearrangement uses TRBV14 and TRBJ1-3; D is perhaps TRBD1 (5 bases). There are 11 residues in the CDR3. CDR1 is SGHDN and CDR2 is FVKESK in the germline V gene. CDR3 protein: CASSQEGMGDF. The CDR3 coding sequence is TGTGCCAGCAGCCAAGAAGGGATGGGGGATTTT. Full variable domain (outside the CDR3, taken from reference TRBV14 and TRBJ1-3): EAGVTQFPSHSVIEKGQTVTLRCDPISGHDNLYWYRRVMGKEIKFLLHFVKESKQDESGMPNNRFLAERTGGTYSTLKVQPAELEDSGVYFCASSQEGMGDFGEGSWLTVV.

The chain combines TRBV2 with TRBJ1-2; D is uncertain. Germline-derived CDR1 and CDR2 are SNHLY and FYNNEI. Trimming removed 7 bases at V and 2 bases at J, with 11 bases between. This CDR3 comprises 13 residues. CDR3 sequence (DNA): TGTGCCAGCAAGGAGAGGGCCAACTATGGCTACACCTTC. Protein product: CASKERANYGYTF.

The CDR3 DNA reads as TGTGCCAGCAGTGAAAGGGACGGGCAGGGGCTACGCTACACCTTC. Protein product: CASSERDGQGLRYTF. The rearrangement links TRBV25-1 to TRBJ1-2; perhaps TRBD1 as D (6 bases). From germline, CDR1 is MGHDK and CDR2 SYGVNS. This CDR3 region has 15 residues. V gave up 2 bases and J gave up 9 bases, with 19 bases separating them.

This clone was observed a single time. This rearrangement joins TRBV6-4 to TRBJ1-6; D remains ambiguous. In germline, CDR1 is MRHNA, CDR2 SNTAGT. The V end lost 3 bases, the J end lost 11 bases, and 11 bases lay between the germline ends. This CDR3 comprises 13 residues. The chain's CDR3 is CASSDPRRAPLHF. CDR3 nucleotide sequence: TGTGCCAGCAGTGATCCAAGAAGGGCACCCCTCCACTTT.

The V call is TRBV7-9, the J call TRBJ2-5; D not resolved. CDR1 and CDR2 (germline): SEHNR, FQNEAQ (reference sequence). V lost 5 bases and J 2 bases, leaving 9 bases between the germline ends. The CDR3 sequence is 13 residues long. The CDR3 loop is CASSASGQETQYF. DNA for the CDR3: TGTGCCAGCAGCGCAAGTGGGCAAGAGACCCAGTACTTC.

The chain joins TRBV5-1 to TRBJ1-5, with D uncertain. The ends were cut back, 0 bases at V and 0 bases at J, with 7 bases in the middle. This CDR3 spans 15 amino acids. Looked up from germline, CDR1 is SGHRS and CDR2 is YFSETQ. This CDR3 is CASSLDGYSNQPQHF. Written as DNA, the CDR3 is TGCGCCAGCAGCTTGGACGGTTATAGCAATCAGCCCCAGCATTTT.

This clone has more than one count but fewer than ten. The chain employs TRBV7-9 and TRBJ1-1, with D hard to call. Trimming cost V 3 bases and J 2 bases, with 22 bases left between them. Germline V gives CDR1 SEHNR, CDR2 FQNEAQ (reference sequence). The CDR3 consists of 18 residues. As DNA, the CDR3 is TGTGCCAGCAGCTTCCGGACTTTGTCAAATCGAATAAACACTGAAGCTTTCTTT. Translation: CASSFRTLSNRINTEAFF. The whole variable domain, filled in from reference TRBV7-9 and TRBJ1-1, reads DTGVSQNPRHKITKRGQNVTFRCDPISEHNRLYWYRQTLGQGPEFLTYFQNEAQLEKSRLLSDRFSAERPKGSFSTLEIQRTEQGDSAMYLCASSFRTLSNRINTEAFFGQGTRLTVV.

This clone was observed a single time. In nucleotides, the CDR3 is TGTGCCAGTAGTATAGTGACGGGGGGCGCCGGGGAGCTGTTTTTT. Translation: CASSIVTGGAGELFF. The V and J genes are TRBV19 and TRBJ2-2; D may be TRBD2 (7 bases). The CDR3 length is 15 residues. CDR1 and CDR2 (germline): LNHDA, SQIVND (reference sequence). Deletions cut 1 base from V and 6 bases from J, with 12 bases between.

The chain combines TRBV11-2 with TRBJ2-7; 7 bases match TRBD1. The trim removed 2 bases at V and 3 bases at J, leaving 7 bases unmatched. The CDR3 spans 15 residues. Looked up from germline, CDR1 is SGHAT and CDR2 is FQNNGV. This CDR3 reads CASSLSRDSYYEQYF. CDR3 nucleotides: TGTGCCAGCAGCTTATCCCGGGACAGTTACTACGAGCAGTACTTC.

The V call is TRBV6-4, the J call TRBJ2-7; D ambiguous. V lost 6 bases and J 3 bases, leaving 18 bases between the germline ends. This CDR3 spans 15 amino acids. The germline V gene encodes CDR1 MRHNA and CDR2 SNTAGT. The CDR3 coding sequence is TGTGCCAGCAGCAACCCCCTCCCGGGCATCTACGAGCAGTACGTC. It specifies CASSNPLPGIYEQYV.

This clone was seen once. This rearrangement joins TRBV11-3 to TRBJ2-1; D is unresolved. V lost 4 bases, J lost 5 bases, and 3 bases lay in between. The CDR3 covers 11 residues. Per the germline V gene, CDR1 is SGHNT and CDR2 is YENEEA. The CDR3 DNA sequence: TGTGCCAGCAGCTATCACAATGAGCAGTTCTTC. Translating it yields CASSYHNEQFF.

The table lists this clone with a count of one. V gene TRBV19 combines with J gene TRBJ2-3, with TRBD2 identical over 11 bases. The ends lost 3 bases at V and 1 base at J; junction bases unmatched: 12. The CDR3 runs to 19 residues. Germline CDR1 and CDR2: LNHDA and SQIVND (reference sequence). The CDR3 region is CASSIVTSGGPWGTDTQYF. The CDR3 bases are TGTGCCAGTAGTATTGTTACTAGCGGGGGCCCCTGGGGCACAGATACGCAGTATTTT. Supplemented by reference TRBV19 and TRBJ2-3, the full variable domain reads DGGITQSPKYLFRKEGQNVTLSCEQNLNHDAMYWYRQDPGQGLRLIYYSQIVNDFQKGDIAEGYSVSREKKESFPLTVTSAQKNPTAFYLCASSIVTSGGPWGTDTQYFGPGTRLTVL.

The V and J genes are TRBV19 and TRBJ1-2, with D uncertain. V shed 5 bases and J shed 6 bases, with 13 bases lying between them. The CDR3 loop spans 13 amino acids. CDR1 is LNHDA, CDR2 SQIVND, per germline (reference sequence). In DNA, the CDR3 is TGTGCCAGTAGTGAACAGACCCCCAATGGCTACACCTTC. Translation: CASSEQTPNGYTF.

The V gene is TRBV9, the J gene TRBJ1-4; the D gene is possibly TRBD1 (6 bases). The CDR3 totals 16 residues. V shed 2 bases and J shed 3 bases, with 14 bases lying between them. The germline V gene has CDR1 SGDLS and CDR2 YYNGEE. The chain's CDR3 is CASSVQGHSPNEKLFF. In DNA form, the CDR3 reads TGTGCCAGCAGCGTTCAGGGGCATTCGCCTAATGAAAAACTGTTTTTT.

In this sample, this clone turned up a few times. The chain uses TRBV5-1 and TRBJ1-2; a possible D gene is TRBD1 (6 bases). The V gene's germline CDR1 is SGHRS and CDR2 YFSETQ. With 6 bases removed from V and 4 bases from J, the gap between germline ends came to 16 bases. CDR3 size: 14 residues. The CDR3 region is CASTPTGTSYGYTF. Written as DNA, the CDR3 is TGCGCCAGCACTCCTACAGGGACCTCCTATGGCTACACCTTC.